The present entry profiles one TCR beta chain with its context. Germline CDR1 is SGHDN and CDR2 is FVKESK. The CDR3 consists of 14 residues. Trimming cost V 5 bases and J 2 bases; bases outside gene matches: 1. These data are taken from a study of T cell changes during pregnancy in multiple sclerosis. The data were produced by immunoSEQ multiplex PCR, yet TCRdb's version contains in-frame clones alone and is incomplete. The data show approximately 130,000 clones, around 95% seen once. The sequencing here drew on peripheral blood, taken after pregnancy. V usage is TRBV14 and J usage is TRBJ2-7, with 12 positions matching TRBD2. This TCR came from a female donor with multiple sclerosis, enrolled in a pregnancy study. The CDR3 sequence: CASSGLAGTYEQYF. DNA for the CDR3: TGTGCCAGCAGCGGACTAGCGGGAACCTACGAGCAGTACTTC.